The 9 T cell receptor beta chains below were found in one sample sequenced in a study of blood T cell repertoires in COVID-19 (dated by TCRdb to between 2020 and 2021). The library came from the immunoSEQ multiplex PCR assay. The immuneACCESS repertoire file appears here via TCRdb, limited to in-frame rearrangements. These files lack a portion of the clones; in checked studies, under half of the deficit traces to unresolved V genes, and the cause of the others is not known. Counted in this sample were some 270,000 clones; roughly 86% of them appeared once. The top ten hold about 1.6% of the sample. Sequencing was performed on peripheral blood. The receptors stem from a woman aged 55-75 years who had recovered from COVID-19.

This chain connects TRBV10-2 to TRBJ1-4; D is possibly TRBD1 (6 bases). Looked up from germline, CDR1 is WSHSY and CDR2 is SAAADI. The CDR3 spans 14 residues. Trimming shortened V by 8 bases and J by 5 bases, and 15 bases separated the two germline ends. The CDR3 DNA reads as TGCGCCAGCTCCGAGGACAGTTGGAATGAAAAACTGTTTTTT. Encoded protein: CASSEDSWNEKLFF.

In DNA, the CDR3 is TGCAGCGTCCCGGGTCCTAAGGTTAACTATGGCTACACCTTC. Its protein is CSVPGPKVNYGYTF. This chain links TRBV29-1 with TRBJ1-2, with no clear D. This CDR3 is built from 14 residues. Germline CDR1 reads SQVTM; CDR2 reads ANQGSEA. V shed 6 bases and J shed 1 base, with 15 bases lying between them. Full variable domain (remainder filled in from reference TRBV29-1 and TRBJ1-2): SAVISQKPSRDICQRGTSLTIQCQVDSQVTMMFWYRQQPGQSLTLIATANQGSEATYESGFVIDKFPISRPNLTFSTLTVSNMSPEDSSIYLCSVPGPKVNYGYTFGSGTRLTVV.

This chain links TRBV5-1 with TRBJ1-1, with 9 bases that match TRBD1. Trimming took 6 bases from V and 0 from J; bases not matched to a gene: 6. The CDR3 spans 15 residues. The V gene's germline CDR1 is SGHRS and CDR2 YFSETQ. The CDR3 nucleotides are TGCGCCAGCACCACCGGACAGGGGATGAACACTGAAGCTTTCTTT. This translates into CASTTGQGMNTEAFF.

The chain uses TRBV12-5 and TRBJ2-1; 7 bases fit TRBD1. V was pared by 1 base and J by 3 bases, with 0 bases of the junction left unmatched. Germline lookup yields CDR1 LGHNT and CDR2 FRNRAP. The CDR3 has 14 amino acids. The CDR3 region is CASGLGQGYNEQFF. In DNA form, the CDR3 reads TGTGCTAGTGGTTTGGGACAGGGCTACAATGAGCAGTTCTTC.

The gene calls are TRBV11-2 and TRBJ1-6, with D unresolved. The CDR3 is 15 amino acids. V gave up 1 base and J gave up 9 bases, with 13 bases separating them. The germline gives CDR1 SGHAT, CDR2 FQNNGV. The CDR3 DNA follows: TGTGCCAGCAGCTTAGTAGTGGGAGTAACTTCACCCCTCCACTTT. It codes for CASSLVVGVTSPLHF.

The rearrangement uses TRBV7-2 and TRBJ2-6; 9 bases agree with TRBD1. CDR3 size: 15 residues. The germline gives CDR1 SGHTA, CDR2 FQGNSA. V was pared by 4 bases and J by 8 bases, with 6 bases of the junction left unmatched. CDR3 coding DNA: TGTGCCAGCAGCTCGGAGACAGGGGGGACCAACGTCCTGACTTTC. It translates to CASSSETGGTNVLTF.

The chain has TRBV2 and TRBJ2-6, with D possibly TRBD1 on 5 matching bases. Germline values: CDR1 SNHLY, CDR2 FYNNEI. The CDR3 is made up of 15 amino acids. The germline V and J ends were trimmed by 6 bases and 4 bases, with 13 bases remaining between them. The CDR3 sequence: CASSLGAPGANVLTF. CDR3 DNA: TGTGCCAGCAGCTTAGGGGCGCCCGGGGCCAACGTCCTGACTTTC.

The chain carries TRBV9 and TRBJ1-3; D is undetermined. Trimming left V 2 bases short and J 2 bases short, with 14 bases between. Germline CDR1 is SGDLS and CDR2 is YYNGEE. The CDR3 consists of 16 residues. The CDR3 region has the DNA TGTGCCAGCAGCGTGGTTGCCGGTTCCGCTGGAAACACCATATATTTT. Its translation is CASSVVAGSAGNTIYF.

This clone was seen only once. J is TRBJ1-2 and V is TRBV5-1; 7 bases map to TRBD1. V shed 0 bases and J 3 bases; nucleotides not matched to a gene: 5. In germline, CDR1 is SGHRS, CDR2 YFSETQ. The CDR3 has 15 residues. CDR3 residues: CASSLAGGQHYGYTF. The CDR3 DNA reads TGCGCCAGCAGCTTGGCAGGGGGTCAGCACTATGGCTACACCTTC.